This entry lists 20 T cell receptor beta chains sequenced from one sample in a study of OX40 agonist ivuxolimab in advanced cancers. Profiling relied on immunoSEQ multiplex PCR, and the TCRdb table lists in-frame clones only, not all of them. The sample has roughly 76,000 clones, 88% seen once. The sample was CD4+ or CD8+ T cells sorted from blood, taken in a trial of the OX40 agonist ivuxolimab. Every receptor here comes from an adult with an advanced solid tumor such as melanoma, head and neck, liver or kidney cancer.

V is TRBV6-5 and J is TRBJ2-1, with TRBD2 matching 10 bases. V gave up 4 bases and J gave up 7 bases; unmatched junction bases: 7. The CDR3 contains 15 residues. CDR1 and CDR2 from the germline V gene are MNHEY and SVGAGI. For the CDR3, the DNA is TGTGCCAGCAGTTCGCCAGCGGGAGGGGTGAATGAGCAGTTCTTC. The encoded protein is CASSSPAGGVNEQFF.

The J gene is TRBJ1-2, the V gene TRBV6-1; D uncertain. V was cut by 5 bases and J by 3 bases, with 13 bases left in between. CDR1 and CDR2 (germline): MNHNS, SASEGT. The CDR3 length is 14 residues. The CDR3 DNA reads as TGTGCCAGCAGTTATGGCGGCAAAGACTATGGCTACACCTTC. This encodes CASSYGGKDYGYTF.

The rearrangement uses TRBV28 and TRBJ2-3; TRBD1 or TRBD2 may be the D gene (5 bases each). This CDR3 region has 17 residues. The germline V gene encodes CDR1 MDHEN and CDR2 SYDVKM. The ends were cut back, 3 bases at V and 1 base at J, with 17 bases in the middle. The chain's CDR3 is CASSFVAWGPRTDTQYF. The CDR3 DNA reads TGTGCCAGCAGTTTTGTGGCCTGGGGACCGCGCACAGATACGCAGTATTTT. Filled out from reference TRBV28 and TRBJ2-3, the complete variable domain reads DVKVTQSSRYLVKRTGEKVFLECVQDMDHENMFWYRQDPGLGLRLIYFSYDVKMKEKGDIPEGYSVSREKKERFSLILESASTNQTSMYLCASSFVAWGPRTDTQYFGPGTRLTVL.

This rearrangement joins TRBV4-1 to TRBJ2-3, with D unresolved. Trimming cost V 4 bases and J 2 bases, with 10 bases left between them. This CDR3 is 14 amino acids long. The germline gives CDR1 MGHRA, CDR2 YSYEKL. The CDR3 bases are TGCGCCAGCAGCCCAACCCCCGACACAGATACGCAGTATTTT. Protein sequence: CASSPTPDTDTQYF.

The V call is TRBV29-1, the J call TRBJ2-1; TRBD1 agrees at 8 bases. V dropped 4 bases and J dropped 0; count of bases not matched to a gene: 8. CDR3 length: 16 residues. CDR1 is SQVTM and CDR2 is ANQGSEA in the germline V gene. The CDR3 reads CSVGGQGASSYNEQFF. DNA for the CDR3: TGCAGCGTTGGTGGTCAGGGGGCCAGCTCCTACAATGAGCAGTTCTTC.

The chain links TRBV19 to TRBJ2-3; D is possibly TRBD2 (9 bases). The CDR3 is made up of 18 amino acids. Germline-derived CDR1 and CDR2 are LNHDA and SQIVND (reference sequence). V was trimmed by 9 bases and J by 0 bases, leaving 25 bases between them. In nucleotides, the CDR3 is TGTGCCAGCTCTGACAGGGGCATGACTAGCGGTAGCACAGATACGCAGTATTTT. Translated, it gives CASSDRGMTSGSTDTQYF. The full variable domain, in which reference TRBV19 and TRBJ2-3 provide the parts outside the CDR3, is DGGITQSPKYLFRKEGQNVTLSCEQNLNHDAMYWYRQDPGQGLRLIYYSQIVNDFQKGDIAEGYSVSREKKESFPLTVTSAQKNPTAFYLCASSDRGMTSGSTDTQYFGPGTRLTVL.

The chain uses TRBV6-5 and TRBJ2-7; weak D call: TRBD1 (5 bases). The CDR3 runs 12 residues. Germline V gene lookup returns CDR1 MNHEY and CDR2 SVGAGI. V was pared by 4 bases and J by 4 bases, with 8 bases between. The CDR3 DNA follows: TGTGCCAGCAGTTCTCAGGGTTACGAGCAGTACTTC. As protein: CASSSQGYEQYF.

The chain couples TRBV12-5 to TRBJ2-3; the D is unclear. The CDR3 has 13 residues. Trimming took off 7 bases at V and 1 base at J, with 9 bases between the two ends. The germline V gene has CDR1 LGHNT and CDR2 FRNRAP. The CDR3 DNA reads TGTGCTAGTGCAGGACGGGGCACAGATACGCAGTATTTT. Residues: CASAGRGTDTQYF.

This chain joins TRBV7-8 and TRBJ2-7, with 14 bases matching TRBD2. V lost 6 bases, J lost 4 bases, and 11 bases stayed unmatched. Germline lookup yields CDR1 SGHVS and CDR2 FQNEAQ. The CDR3 sequence is 17 residues long. CDR3: CASSLTGTSGSHYEQYF. The CDR3 nucleotides are TGTGCCAGCAGTCTCACGGGGACTAGCGGGAGCCATTACGAGCAGTACTTC. Full variable domain (missing parts from reference TRBV7-8 and TRBJ2-7): GAGVSQSPRYKVAKRGQDVALRCDPISGHVSLFWYQQALGQGPEFLTYFQNEAQLDKSGLPSDRFFAERPEGSVSTLKIQRTQQEDSAVYLCASSLTGTSGSHYEQYFGPGTRLTVT.

The chain combines TRBV5-6 with TRBJ2-7; D unclear. V was pared by 1 base and J by 1 base, with 12 bases between. The CDR3 loop spans 15 amino acids. Germline V lookup: CDR1 SGHDT, CDR2 YYEEEE. CDR3 in DNA: TGTGCCAGCAGCTTGAGGTTCGTAGGTTCCTACGAGCAGTACTTC. The encoded protein is CASSLRFVGSYEQYF.

As regards this clone: Other nucleotide sequences in the sample specify the same CDR3. In nucleotides, the CDR3 is TGCGCCAGCAGCTTGGAGGGACGCCGCACAGATACGCAGTATTTT. Its protein is CASSLEGRRTDTQYF. The chain joins TRBV5-1 to TRBJ2-3; tentatively, D is TRBD1 or TRBD2 (5 bases each). V was clipped by 0 bases and J by 1 base, with 9 bases between them. This CDR3 comprises 15 residues. Germline V gene data show CDR1 as SGHRS and CDR2 as YFSETQ.

V gene TRBV5-1 combines with J gene TRBJ2-3; D may be TRBD1 (5 bases). The CDR3 consists of 15 residues. V was pared by 0 bases and J by 0 bases, with 8 bases between. The V gene's germline CDR1 is SGHRS and CDR2 YFSETQ. The CDR3 DNA is TGCGCCAGCAGCTTGGGACAGCTTAGCACAGATACGCAGTATTTT. It specifies CASSLGQLSTDTQYF. Filled out from reference TRBV5-1 and TRBJ2-3, the complete variable domain reads KAGVTQTPRYLIKTRGQQVTLSCSPISGHRSVSWYQQTPGQGLQFLFEYFSETQRNKGNFPGRFSGRQFSNSRSEMNVSTLELGDSALYLCASSLGQLSTDTQYFGPGTRLTVL.

The chain recombines TRBV29-1 with TRBJ2-3; tentatively, D is TRBD2 (5 bases). The CDR3 loop spans 15 amino acids. Trimming took off 6 bases at V and 0 bases at J, with 16 bases between the two ends. From germline, CDR1 is SQVTM and CDR2 ANQGSEA. DNA for the CDR3: TGCAGCGTAGGAGGATGGAAGCGGAGCACAGATACGCAGTATTTT. Protein sequence: CSVGGWKRSTDTQYF.

This rearrangement joins TRBV7-6 to TRBJ1-3; 8 bases align to TRBD1. This CDR3 contains 16 residues. Germline CDR1 SGHVS, CDR2 FNYEAQ. The J segment lost 4 bases and the V segment lost 4 bases, leaving 9 bases of the junction unmatched. CDR3 bases: TGTGCCAGCAGCTCCCGACTGACAGGGGTGGGAAACACCATATATTTT. It translates to CASSSRLTGVGNTIYF.

This clone has a single count. J is TRBJ2-2 and V is TRBV5-1; tentatively, D is TRBD1 (6 bases). CDR1 SGHRS and CDR2 YFSETQ come from the germline V gene. Trimming took 6 bases from V and 0 from J, leaving 9 bases between them. The CDR3 spans 14 residues. The CDR3 DNA reads as TGCGCCAGCATAGGGACAACGAACACCGGGGAGCTGTTTTTT. As protein: CASIGTTNTGELFF.

The J gene is TRBJ2-1, the V gene TRBV7-3; the D gene is possibly TRBD2 (6 bases). This CDR3 contains 16 residues. Trimming pared 5 bases from V and 7 bases from J, leaving 21 bases between. Germline V gene data show CDR1 as SGHTA and CDR2 as FQGTGA. For the CDR3, the DNA is TGTGCCAGCAGCCCGAACCCCCCTAGCGCTAAGAATGAGCAGTTCTTC. It codes for CASSPNPPSAKNEQFF.

The CDR3 reads CASSLRPGGSYNEQFF. As DNA, the CDR3 is TGCGCCAGCAGCTTGAGACCAGGGGGATCCTACAATGAGCAGTTCTTC. The chain employs TRBV5-1 and TRBJ2-1; TRBD1 matches 7 bases. Germline assignment: CDR1 SGHRS and CDR2 YFSETQ. J gave up 1 base and V 1 base, and 5 bases lay outside the gene matches. The CDR3 length is 16 residues.

The chain couples TRBV10-3 to TRBJ1-5; perhaps TRBD1 as D (5 bases). CDR3 length equals 14 residues. Germline CDR1 reads ENHRY; CDR2 reads SYGVKD. V lost 6 bases, J lost 9 bases, and 18 bases lay in between. The CDR3 sequence: CAISGDGGVVPQHF. The DNA for the CDR3 is TGTGCCATCAGCGGGGACGGGGGGGTTGTGCCCCAGCATTTT.

The J gene is TRBJ1-6, the V gene TRBV11-3; D gene unclear. This CDR3 is 16 amino acids long. Between the trimmed V and J ends, which lost 2 bases and 4 bases, there was a span of 12 bases. CDR1 and CDR2 from the germline V gene are SGHNT and YENEEA. In nucleotides, the CDR3 is TGTGCCAGCAGCTTACTTTCCGGCGGGTATAATTCACCCCTCCACTTT. It encodes CASSLLSGGYNSPLHF.

The chain combines TRBV27 with TRBJ1-6; 8 nucleotides align to TRBD1. The germline CDR1 and CDR2 sequences are MNHEY and SMNVEV (reference sequence). V lost 5 bases and J lost 9; bases outside the gene matches: 12. There are 16 residues in the CDR3. The CDR3 loop reads CASSRLGQGVGSPLHF. For the CDR3, the DNA is TGTGCCAGCAGTCGATTAGGACAGGGAGTTGGTTCACCCCTCCACTTT.